The source of this T cell receptor (beta chain) is a study of T cells in Graves' hyperthyroidism and ophthalmopathy. General observations from the study: Blood samples included most of the expanded thyroid clonotypes exceeding 0.001.

This clonotype was observed many times. Its specificity is not known. Patients affected by ophthalmopathy presented a Clinical Activity Score of at least 3, a NOSPECS grade of at least 4, and disease duration below 3 months. Diagnosis rested on symptoms, serum thyroxine and TRAb, thyroid ultrasound, and orbital computed tomography. PBMCs were sourced from around 10 ml fresh peripheral blood. The CDR3 regions of TCR beta were amplified from RNA transcripts. Primed by the HTBI set, a first-round RT-PCR was run on the TCR CDR3. TCRdb recomputed calls from the multiplex PCR reads with MiXCR, one row per CDR3 protein. This repertoire shows 640,000 or so distinct CDR3 sequences, 13% to 15% found once; its top ten account for around 7%. CDR3 length: 13 residues. Germline V gene sequence: CDR1 GTSNPN, CDR2 SVGIG (reference sequence). V was clipped by 4 bases and J by 3 bases; unmatched bases: 5.

Source material: blood. The TCR originated in a woman aged 18-30 years with Graves' ophthalmopathy. The chain links TRBV30 to TRBJ2-7, with 8 bases fitting TRBD2. The chain's CDR3 is CAWNSGANYEQYF. DNA for the CDR3: TGTGCCTGGAATAGCGGGGCCAACTACGAGCAGTACTTC.